The 12 T cell receptor beta chains reported below all come from one sample, sequenced in a study of shared clonotypes between healthy human individuals. The assay was immunoSEQ multiplex PCR, and TCRdb's table has in-frame clones only and misses some. The profile covers just over 2,000,000 clones, with 85% to 95% appearing a single time and 0.13% taken by the ten largest. The sequenced material came from naive CD4+ T cells sorted from blood. Subset of the sample: CD45RA+ positively selected. These receptor sequences come from a man aged 18 to 30 in good health.

The chain links TRBV6-1 to TRBJ1-6; unclear D gene. The germline V gene has CDR1 MNHNS and CDR2 SASEGT. The V end was cut by 4 bases, the J end by 8 bases, with 12 bases between. This CDR3 contains 14 residues. The CDR3 nucleotides read TGTGCCAGCAGTGTCGCCCTTAGGGATTCACCCCTCCACTTT. Its protein is CASSVALRDSPLHF.

The chain combines TRBV18 with TRBJ2-3; TRBD2 matches at 10 bases. This CDR3 has 15 amino acids. After removal of 5 bases from V and 6 bases from J, the junction contained 8 bases not matched to a gene. Germline assignment: CDR1 KGHSH and CDR2 LQKENI. CDR3 loop: CASSTLAGASDTQYF. The CDR3 nucleotides are TGTGCCAGCTCAACCCTAGCGGGAGCTTCCGATACGCAGTATTTT.

This clone was seen a single time. The V and J genes are TRBV27 and TRBJ2-6; maybe TRBD2 (6 bases). Germline loops: CDR1 MNHEY, CDR2 SMNVEV (reference sequence). With 3 bases removed from V and 1 base from J, the gap between germline ends came to 13 bases. CDR3 length: 17 residues. The CDR3 coding sequence is TGTGCCAGCAGTTTGCGGGGCACGAGGTCTGGGGCCAACGTCCTGACTTTC. Translation: CASSLRGTRSGANVLTF.

The chain is built from TRBV18 and TRBJ1-5; TRBD1 agrees at 7 bases. Germline assignment: CDR1 KGHSH and CDR2 LQKENI. The CDR3 covers 16 residues. The ends lost 6 bases at V and 4 bases at J; junction bases unmatched: 12. DNA of the CDR3: TGTGCCAGCTCGTACCGGGACAGTGACAGGAATCAGCCCCAGCATTTT. Amino acids: CASSYRDSDRNQPQHF. Full variable domain (rest looked up from reference TRBV18 and TRBJ1-5): NAGVMQNPRHLVRRRGQEARLRCSPMKGHSHVYWYRQLPEEGLKFMVYLQKENIIDESGMPKERFSAEFPKEGPSILRIQQVVRGDSAAYFCASSYRDSDRNQPQHFGDGTRLSIL.

This chain links TRBV27 with TRBJ1-5, with D tentatively TRBD1 (6 bases). The length of the CDR3 is 14 residues. V lost 7 bases and J 4 bases, leaving 14 bases between the germline ends. Germline CDR1 MNHEY, CDR2 SMNVEV (reference sequence). CDR3 in DNA: TGTGCCAGCATTAACCCCAGGGGAAATCAGCCCCAGCATTTT. It specifies CASINPRGNQPQHF.

This rearrangement joins TRBV5-8 to TRBJ2-1; 8 bases match TRBD1. The V and J ends lost 5 bases and 9 bases, in that order; junction bases with no gene match: 4. The CDR3 sequence is 12 residues long. Per the germline V gene, CDR1 is SGHTS and CDR2 is YDEGEE. CDR3 residues: CASRRTGSEQFF. CDR3 nucleotides: TGTGCCAGCAGAAGGACAGGGTCTGAGCAGTTCTTC.

The chain carries TRBV5-1 and TRBJ2-3; 8 bases agree with TRBD1. The CDR3 extends over 14 amino acids. With 2 bases clipped from V and 6 bases from J, the junction kept 5 bases outside the gene matches. Looked up from germline, CDR1 is SGHRS and CDR2 is YFSETQ. CDR3: CASSFGTGVDTQYF. The CDR3 DNA sequence: TGCGCCAGCAGCTTTGGGACAGGTGTGGATACGCAGTATTTT.

The gene calls are TRBV7-9 and TRBJ1-3; D call uncertain. The CDR3 has 12 residues. The ends were cut back, 1 base at V and 6 bases at J, with 4 bases in the middle. The V gene's germline CDR1 is SEHNR and CDR2 FQNEAQ (reference sequence). CDR3: CASSLDQNTIYF. The CDR3 coding sequence is TGTGCCAGCAGCTTAGACCAAAACACCATATATTTT.

The CDR3 DNA is TGTGCCAGCAGCCCCGGGCGCAGGCTGATTAGAGGCTACACCTTC. It translates to CASSPGRRLIRGYTF. The chain employs TRBV7-2 and TRBJ1-2, with unresolved D. The germline V gene has CDR1 SGHTA and CDR2 FQGNSA. Trimming took off 5 bases at V and 8 bases at J, with 21 bases between the two ends. CDR3 length: 15 residues.

The chain is built from TRBV5-1 and TRBJ1-2; tentative D call: TRBD1 (5 bases). The V and J ends lost 5 bases and 3 bases respectively, with 14 bases between them. Per the germline V gene, CDR1 is SGHRS and CDR2 is YFSETQ. The CDR3 consists of 14 residues. The chain's CDR3 is CASSRGWGDYGYTF. Written as DNA, the CDR3 is TGCGCCAGCAGTAGGGGCTGGGGTGACTATGGCTACACCTTC. Based on the CDR3 plus reference TRBV5-1 and TRBJ1-2, the full variable domain is KAGVTQTPRYLIKTRGQQVTLSCSPISGHRSVSWYQQTPGQGLQFLFEYFSETQRNKGNFPGRFSGRQFSNSRSEMNVSTLELGDSALYLCASSRGWGDYGYTFGSGTRLTVV.

About this clone: A read error may account for a junction end that differs from germline. The chain links TRBV7-7 to TRBJ2-3; 7 bases are a match to TRBD1. The CDR3 is 17 amino acids. Germline CDR1 and CDR2: SSHAT and FNYEAQ (reference sequence). The CDR3: CASSSPKRGLSTDTQYF. For the CDR3, the DNA is TGTGCTAGCAGCAGCCCCAAGAGGGGGCTTAGCACAGATACGCAGTATTTT.

V is TRBV6-6 and J is TRBJ1-1; no clear D. The CDR3 consists of 12 residues. Germline V gene sequence: CDR1 MNHNY, CDR2 SVGAGI (reference sequence). Trimming pared 7 bases from V and 6 bases from J, leaving 12 bases between. CDR3 DNA: TGTGCCAGCACATCGACCCACTCTGAAGCTTTCTTT. This sequence encodes CASTSTHSEAFF.